The sequence of this TCR beta chain was determined in a study of T cell clonotyping in hematopoietic cell transplantation. Study background: Pretransplant recipient samples were taken after cytoreduction. General study findings and limits: Broader posttransplant TCR repertoire diversity was predicted by graft donor and pretransplant recipient Inverse Simpson Index values. CD4 and CD8 repertoire contributions could not be separated without sorting.

Comments on this clone: Its antigen is unidentified.

Generated by immunoSEQ multiplex PCR, the TCRdb table keeps only in-frame clones and is missing some. The sample contains 50,000 or so clones, around 80% of which appear only once. Unmatched junction bases numbered 2, after V lost 5 bases and J lost 2 bases. From germline, CDR1 is MNHNY and CDR2 SVGAGI (reference sequence). The CDR3 length is 13 residues. Time point denoted: recipient sample about 28 days before transplant, after cytoreduction. Recipients were bled about 28 days pretransplant and at posttransplant days 30, 100, 180. J is TRBJ1-1 and V is TRBV6-6; 7 bases match TRBD1. The sequence derives from a man between 60 and 75 years old with myelodysplastic syndrome. Some clones in this sample may be carry-over from other donors' samples. The sequenced sample was peripheral blood mononuclear cells, obtained before stem cell transplant. CDR3 sequence (DNA): TGTGCCAGCAGTCGACAGGGTAACACTGAAGCTTTCTTT. This translates into CASSRQGNTEAFF.